The 20 T cell receptor beta chains in this list originate from one sample, sequenced in a study of blood T cells in healthy people across ages. Combining a sample-barcoded 5' primer with a J-beta primer mix, a second PCR ran for roughly 6 to 11 cycles. MiXCR, applied by TCRdb to the 5' RACE reads, yields one record per CDR3 protein. The table records approximately 800,000 distinct CDR3 sequences, more than 45% of them present only once. The specimen sequenced was blood. All receptors come from a young man in good health.

J is TRBJ1-4 and V is TRBV10-3; the D gene is possibly TRBD1 (5 bases). Germline CDR1 and CDR2: ENHRY and SYGVKD. The length of the CDR3 is 13 residues. Trimming took off 6 bases at V and 4 bases at J, with 9 bases between the two ends. As DNA, the CDR3 is TGTGCCATCAGAGGGACTTATAATGAAAAACTGTTTTTT. Encoded protein: CAIRGTYNEKLFF.

The chain couples TRBV5-1 to TRBJ2-3; the D is unclear. Germline V gene lookup returns CDR1 SGHRS and CDR2 YFSETQ. V gave up 10 bases and J gave up 2 bases, with 14 bases separating them. The CDR3 loop spans 13 amino acids. This CDR3 reads CAGGYRTTDTQYF. Written as DNA, the CDR3 is TGCGCCGGCGGCTATCGCACCACAGATACGCAGTATTTT.

This chain connects TRBV12-3 or TRBV12-4 to TRBJ2-4, with D perhaps TRBD2 (5 bases). Trimming cost V 8 bases and J 2 bases, with 13 bases left between them. This CDR3 comprises 14 residues. The CDR3 here is CASGLPETKNIQYF. DNA for the CDR3: TGTGCCAGCGGACTCCCCGAAACCAAAAACATTCAGTACTTC.

In this sample, this clonotype turned up a few times. The CDR3 bases are TGCAGTGCTAGAGGGGGCGGCAATGAGCAGTTCTTC. Its protein product is CSARGGGNEQFF. The genes are TRBV20-1 and TRBJ2-1; TRBD1 might be the D (5 bases). CDR1 is DFQATT and CDR2 is SNEGSKA in the germline V gene (reference sequence). The ends were cut back, 1 base at V and 6 bases at J, with 7 bases in the middle. The CDR3 loop spans 12 amino acids.

This chain uses TRBV6-2 or TRBV6-3 with TRBJ2-1; tentatively, D is TRBD1 (5 bases). Germline CDR1 MNHEY, CDR2 SVGEGT. V lost 5 bases to trimming and J lost 6 bases, with 17 bases between them. This CDR3 region has 15 residues. CDR3 region: CASSPLRGPGNEQFF. The CDR3 region has the DNA TGTGCCAGCAGTCCCCTTAGGGGCCCGGGCAATGAGCAGTTCTTC.

This clonotype was observed a few times. The chain carries TRBV12-3 or TRBV12-4 and TRBJ2-7, with a possible D match to TRBD2 (5 bases). Trimming stripped 6 bases from V and 0 bases from J, with 12 bases between. The length of the CDR3 is 14 residues. CDR3 sequence reads: CASSPQRSSYEQYF. CDR3 DNA: TGTGCCAGCAGCCCCCAGCGGTCCTCCTACGAGCAGTACTTC.

The rearrangement uses TRBV28 and TRBJ2-1, with TRBD1 identical over 10 bases. This CDR3 contains 17 residues. With 2 bases clipped from V and 8 bases from J, the junction kept 12 bases outside the gene matches. CDR1 and CDR2 from the germline V gene are MDHEN and SYDVKM. CDR3 region: CASSLRGGTGAPHEQFF. The CDR3 DNA reads TGTGCCAGCAGTTTACGAGGCGGGACAGGGGCCCCCCATGAGCAGTTCTTC.

This clonotype occurred once. The chain combines TRBV6-1 with TRBJ2-3, with 10 bases lining up with TRBD1. The J segment lost 6 bases and the V segment lost 10 bases, leaving 7 bases of the junction unmatched. This CDR3 spans 13 amino acids. Germline CDR1 MNHNS, CDR2 SASEGT. CDR3: CATVPGQGDTQYF. DNA of the CDR3: TGTGCCACCGTCCCGGGACAGGGGGATACGCAGTATTTT.

The rearrangement uses TRBV21-1 and TRBJ1-6; the D call of TRBD1 is as the table states it, not checked on the DNA. TRBV21-1 is a recognized pseudogene. This CDR3 is 14 amino acids long. The CDR3 here is CASSTETRVSPLHF. CDR3 nucleotide sequence: TGTGCCAGCAGCACCGAAACCAGGGTTTCACCCCTCCACTTT.

The chain combines TRBV27 with TRBJ2-5, with 12 bases aligning to TRBD2. V lost 2 bases to trimming and J lost 6 bases; unmatched junction nucleotides: 4. The germline CDR1 and CDR2 sequences are MNHEY and SMNVEV (reference sequence). The CDR3 runs to 15 residues. CDR3 nucleotide sequence: TGTGCCAGCAGTTTAGAGGGACTAGCGGGCCAGACCCAGTACTTC. It specifies CASSLEGLAGQTQYF.

The chain couples TRBV11-2 to TRBJ2-2, with 8 bases identical to TRBD2. Germline lookup yields CDR1 SGHAT and CDR2 FQNNGV. CDR3 size: 15 residues. V lost 5 bases to trimming and J lost 4 bases; unmatched junction nucleotides: 6. The CDR3 sequence is CASSPRTSITGELFF. CDR3 in DNA: TGTGCCAGCAGCCCGCGGACTAGCATCACCGGGGAGCTGTTTTTT.

J is TRBJ2-1 and V is TRBV20-1; D is unclear. V was clipped by 0 bases and J by 6 bases, with 9 bases between them. The CDR3 contains 13 residues. CDR1 and CDR2 (germline): DFQATT, SNEGSKA (reference sequence). CDR3 in amino acids: CSARDLVGNEQFF. The DNA of the CDR3 is TGCAGTGCTAGAGATCTTGTGGGCAATGAGCAGTTCTTC.

The genes are TRBV4-3 and TRBJ2-1; no clear D gene. The CDR3 covers 13 residues. V was cut by 2 bases and J by 5 bases, with 7 bases left in between. CDR1 is LGHNA, CDR2 YSLEER, per germline. The CDR3 DNA sequence: TGCGCCAGCAGCCAAACTTTAAACAATGAGCAGTTCTTC. This gives the protein CASSQTLNNEQFF.

Worth noting for this clonotype: Relative to the germline gene, one junction end is altered; a read error may explain this. The J gene is TRBJ2-3, the V gene TRBV13, with 7 bases fitting TRBD2. This CDR3 contains 15 residues. Germline V gives CDR1 PRHDT, CDR2 FYEKMQ (reference sequence). CDR3 residues: CAGSEGLTFADTQYF. CDR3 DNA sequence: TGTGCCGGCAGCGAGGGACTAACGTTTGCAGATACGCAGTATTTT.

The rearrangement joins TRBV7-2 to TRBJ1-1; no definite D call. CDR3 size: 15 residues. CDR1 is SGHTA and CDR2 is FQGNSA in the germline V gene. V lost 5 bases to trimming and J lost 0 bases, with 13 bases between them. The CDR3 here is CASSPLGRVNTEAFF. Here the CDR3 DNA reads TGTGCCAGCAGCCCCCTTGGGCGGGTGAACACTGAAGCTTTCTTT.

This clonotype was picked up one time. The CDR3 protein is CASSAGVAGETQYF. CDR3 in DNA: TGTGCCAGCAGCGCGGGGGTAGCGGGGGAGACCCAGTACTTC. The J gene is TRBJ2-7, the V gene TRBV9; 8 nucleotides agree with TRBD2. The J call may be mistaken, given a closer DNA end match to TRBJ2-5. The V gene's germline CDR1 is SGDLS and CDR2 YYNGEE. This CDR3 spans 14 amino acids.

This clonotype was seen only a few times. This sequence joins TRBV3-1 and TRBJ2-1, with 7 bases that match TRBD2. CDR3 length: 14 amino acids. CDR1 and CDR2 (germline): LGHDT, YNNKEL (reference sequence). J lost 9 bases, V lost 0 bases, and 5 bases had no gene match. The CDR3 region has the DNA TGTGCCAGCAGCCAAGAATCGAGGGAGGGTGAGCAGTTCTTC. It is translated as CASSQESREGEQFF.

The chain has TRBV18 and TRBJ2-3, with a tentative D call TRBD1 (6 bases). The germline V gene has CDR1 KGHSH and CDR2 LQKENI. V was pared by 8 bases and J by 1 base, with 13 bases between. The CDR3 extends over 14 amino acids. CDR3 residues: CASAGTFRTDTQYF. Here the CDR3 DNA reads TGTGCCAGCGCCGGGACATTTCGCACAGATACGCAGTATTTT.

Notes on this clonotype: The junction does not match germline at one end; this may be a read error. V usage is TRBV6-5 and J usage is TRBJ2-3, with a weak D call TRBD1 (6 bases). Germline V CDR1 and CDR2: MNHEY, SVGAGI. The CDR3 loop spans 16 amino acids. Here the CDR3 reads CASSPPGHLSTGTQYF. The CDR3 DNA reads as TGTGCCAGCAGTCCACCGGGACACCTAAGCACAGGTACGCAGTATTTT.

The J gene is TRBJ2-7, the V gene TRBV20-1; 7 bases fit TRBD2. Germline V lookup: CDR1 DFQATT, CDR2 SNEGSKA (reference sequence). The CDR3 is 12 amino acids. CDR3 DNA: TGCGGTGTGGCTAGCGGTATCCACGAGCAGTACTTC. Translating it yields CGVASGIHEQYF.